This is a list of T cell receptor beta chains from one sample in a study of T cells in localized non-small cell lung cancer. Method: immunoSEQ multiplex PCR; TCRdb's copy keeps in-frame clones and lacks some. The sample carries fewer than 40,000 clones, roughly nine tenths recorded once. The source was peripheral blood, collected before any cancer treatment. Source of these receptors: a female donor of 60 years or more with stage I lung adenocarcinoma. The CDR3 runs from the conserved cysteine through the conserved F or W. The order of the fields is CDR3 protein, CDR3 DNA, J gene, clone size, D gene, V gene. D genes are given only for firm matches. The size of a clone is reported for some rows only, either as once, few or many, or as a class for expanded clones.

cdr3_aa: CASSIEDTSYNEQFF; cdr3_nt: TGTGCCAGTAGTATAGAGGACACCTCCTACAATGAGCAGTTCTTC; j_call: TRBJ2-1; clone_size: NA; d_call: NA; v_call: TRBV19
cdr3_aa: CASSLQNSNQPQHF; cdr3_nt: TGTGCCAGCAGCTTACAGAATAGCAATCAGCCCCAGCATTTT; j_call: TRBJ1-5; clone_size: few; d_call: NA; v_call: TRBV7-9
cdr3_aa: CASSETARNEQFF; cdr3_nt: TGTGCCAGCAGTGAAACCGCTCGAAATGAGCAGTTCTTC; j_call: TRBJ2-1; clone_size: few; d_call: NA; v_call: TRBV2
cdr3_aa: CASSPGPSYNEQFF; cdr3_nt: TGTGCCAGCTCACCAGGGCCCTCTTACAATGAGCAGTTCTTC; j_call: TRBJ2-1; clone_size: NA; d_call: NA; v_call: TRBV18
cdr3_aa: CAWSRKGAFGAEAFF; cdr3_nt: TGTGCCTGGAGTAGGAAGGGGGCATTTGGCGCTGAAGCTTTCTTT; j_call: TRBJ1-1; clone_size: NA; d_call: TRBD1; v_call: TRBV30
cdr3_aa: CASSIGQAGDGYTF; cdr3_nt: TGTGCCAGTAGTATTGGGCAGGCTGGGGATGGCTACACCTTC; j_call: TRBJ1-2; clone_size: NA; d_call: NA; v_call: TRBV19
cdr3_aa: CASSLRGRSTYEQYF; cdr3_nt: TGTGCCAGCAGTTTAAGGGGCCGTTCAACTTACGAGCAGTACTTC; j_call: TRBJ2-7; clone_size: NA; d_call: NA; v_call: TRBV27
cdr3_aa: CARENRDTPPHNQPQHF; cdr3_nt: TGTGCCAGGGAAAACCGGGACACCCCCCCCCACAATCAGCCCCAGCATTTT; j_call: TRBJ1-5; clone_size: NA; d_call: NA; v_call: TRBV9
cdr3_aa: CASSVAGGRAAETQYF; cdr3_nt: TGTGCCAGCAGCGTAGCGGGTGGGAGGGCCGCAGAGACCCAGTACTTC; j_call: TRBJ2-5; clone_size: NA; d_call: TRBD2; v_call: TRBV9
cdr3_aa: CASSESGSYGYTF; cdr3_nt: TGCGCCAGCAGTGAGTCGGGGAGCTATGGCTACACCTTC; j_call: TRBJ1-2; clone_size: NA; d_call: NA; v_call: TRBV10-1
cdr3_aa: CASSNRLAGYYEQYF; cdr3_nt: TGTGCCAGCAGCAACCGACTAGCGGGATATTACGAGCAGTACTTC; j_call: TRBJ2-7; clone_size: NA; d_call: TRBD2; v_call: TRBV5-4
cdr3_aa: CASSLRGSGYTF; cdr3_nt: TGTGCCAGCAGCTTGCGGGGAAGTGGCTACACCTTC; j_call: TRBJ1-2; clone_size: NA; d_call: NA; v_call: TRBV5-8
cdr3_aa: CASSYPGQGMNTEAFF; cdr3_nt: TGTGCCAGCTCATATCCGGGACAGGGGATGAACACTGAAGCTTTCTTT; j_call: TRBJ1-1; clone_size: NA; d_call: TRBD1; v_call: TRBV18
cdr3_aa: CASSPGRGSYNEQFF; cdr3_nt: TGTGCCAGCTCCCCAGGGAGGGGCAGCTACAATGAGCAGTTCTTC; j_call: TRBJ2-1; clone_size: NA; d_call: TRBD2; v_call: TRBV18
cdr3_aa: CASSRNALAAYNEQFF; cdr3_nt: TGTGCCAGCAGCCGAAACGCACTAGCGGCCTACAATGAGCAGTTCTTC; j_call: TRBJ2-1; clone_size: NA; d_call: TRBD2; v_call: TRBV7-7
cdr3_aa: CASSPGQASYTF; cdr3_nt: TGTGCCAGCTCACCAGGACAGGCCAGCTACACCTTC; j_call: TRBJ1-2; clone_size: NA; d_call: TRBD1; v_call: TRBV18
cdr3_aa: CASSSSGQSHYGYTF; cdr3_nt: TGTGCCAGCAGCTCCTCTGGACAGTCTCACTATGGCTACACCTTC; j_call: TRBJ1-2; clone_size: few; d_call: NA; v_call: TRBV7-9
cdr3_aa: CASSSGLALYNEQFF; cdr3_nt: TGTGCCAGCAGCTCCGGACTAGCGCTCTACAATGAGCAGTTCTTC; j_call: TRBJ2-1; clone_size: few; d_call: TRBD2; v_call: TRBV7-9
cdr3_aa: CASSYRLGPYTEAFF; cdr3_nt: TGTGCCAGCAGCTACCGTCTTGGGCCTTACACTGAAGCTTTCTTT; j_call: TRBJ1-1; clone_size: NA; d_call: NA; v_call: TRBV28
cdr3_aa: CASSHQQGAVTEAFF; cdr3_nt: TGTGCCAGCAGCCACCAGCAGGGGGCTGTGACTGAAGCTTTCTTT; j_call: TRBJ1-1; clone_size: NA; d_call: TRBD1; v_call: TRBV7-2
cdr3_aa: CASSSRREVSGNTIYF; cdr3_nt: TGTGCCAGCAGCTCCAGGCGAGAAGTCTCTGGAAACACCATATATTTT; j_call: TRBJ1-3; clone_size: once; d_call: NA; v_call: TRBV7-8
cdr3_aa: CASSDSHVNEKLFF; cdr3_nt: TGTGCCAGCAGTGACAGTCACGTAAATGAAAAACTGTTTTTT; j_call: TRBJ1-4; clone_size: NA; d_call: NA; v_call: TRBV6-5
cdr3_aa: CASRPTGGGYEQYF; cdr3_nt: TGTGCCAGCAGGCCGACAGGGGGGGGCTACGAGCAGTACTTC; j_call: TRBJ2-7; clone_size: NA; d_call: TRBD1; v_call: TRBV28
cdr3_aa: CASSYSRTATYEQYF; cdr3_nt: TGTGCCAGCAGTTACTCGAGGACAGCCACCTACGAGCAGTACTTC; j_call: TRBJ2-7; clone_size: NA; d_call: NA; v_call: TRBV6-5
cdr3_aa: CASSLAGTRGTDTQYF; cdr3_nt: TGTGCCAGCAGCTTGGCAGGGACTAGGGGCACAGATACGCAGTATTTT; j_call: TRBJ2-3; clone_size: once; d_call: TRBD2; v_call: TRBV5-4
cdr3_aa: CASSPRAGGTDTQYF; cdr3_nt: TGTGCCAGCTCACCAAGAGCGGGAGGCACAGATACGCAGTATTTT; j_call: TRBJ2-3; clone_size: NA; d_call: TRBD2; v_call: TRBV18
cdr3_aa: CASSLISGDTEAFF; cdr3_nt: TGTGCCAGCAGCTTAATATCTGGGGACACTGAAGCTTTCTTT; j_call: TRBJ1-1; clone_size: NA; d_call: NA; v_call: TRBV7-9
cdr3_aa: CASSLAQATDTQYF; cdr3_nt: TGCGCCAGCAGCTTGGCGCAAGCCACAGATACGCAGTATTTT; j_call: TRBJ2-3; clone_size: NA; d_call: NA; v_call: TRBV5-1
cdr3_aa: CASRGLAENNEQFF; cdr3_nt: TGTGCCAGCAGGGGACTAGCGGAGAACAATGAGCAGTTCTTC; j_call: TRBJ2-1; clone_size: NA; d_call: TRBD2; v_call: TRBV2
cdr3_aa: CASSYTGGPGYEQYF; cdr3_nt: TGTGCCAGCAGTTATACAGGGGGCCCGGGCTACGAGCAGTACTTC; j_call: TRBJ2-7; clone_size: NA; d_call: TRBD1; v_call: TRBV28
cdr3_aa: CAWIKDGNTIYF; cdr3_nt: TGTGCCTGGATCAAAGATGGAAACACCATATATTTT; j_call: TRBJ1-3; clone_size: NA; d_call: NA; v_call: TRBV30
cdr3_aa: CASSVLAGGYNEQFF; cdr3_nt: TGTGCCAGCAGTGTCCTAGCGGGGGGATACAATGAGCAGTTCTTC; j_call: TRBJ2-1; clone_size: NA; d_call: TRBD2; v_call: TRBV6-4
cdr3_aa: CAISGLDSLNTGELFF; cdr3_nt: TGTGCCATCAGTGGCCTGGACAGCCTGAACACCGGGGAGCTGTTTTTT; j_call: TRBJ2-2; clone_size: NA; d_call: NA; v_call: TRBV10-3
cdr3_aa: CASSDRESYNEQFF; cdr3_nt: TGTGCCAGCAGTGACAGGGAGTCCTACAATGAGCAGTTCTTC; j_call: TRBJ2-1; clone_size: NA; d_call: NA; v_call: TRBV25-1
cdr3_aa: CASSFQQGAGAFF; cdr3_nt: TGTGCCAGCAGCTTTCAACAGGGGGCAGGAGCTTTCTTT; j_call: TRBJ1-1; clone_size: NA; d_call: TRBD1; v_call: TRBV7-2
cdr3_aa: CAISEASGYEQFF; cdr3_nt: TGTGCCATCAGTGAGGCTAGCGGGTATGAGCAGTTCTTC; j_call: TRBJ2-1; clone_size: NA; d_call: TRBD2; v_call: TRBV10-3
cdr3_aa: CASSPEGYATNEKLFF; cdr3_nt: TGTGCCAGCTCCCCCGAAGGCTATGCAACTAATGAAAAACTGTTTTTT; j_call: TRBJ1-4; clone_size: NA; d_call: NA; v_call: TRBV18
cdr3_aa: CAIRGTGTNTGELFF; cdr3_nt: TGTGCCATCAGGGGGACAGGGACGAACACCGGGGAGCTGTTTTTT; j_call: TRBJ2-2; clone_size: once; d_call: TRBD1; v_call: TRBV10-3
cdr3_aa: CASSPRTVPYGYTF; cdr3_nt: TGTGCCAGCAGTCCACGGACGGTTCCCTATGGCTACACCTTC; j_call: TRBJ1-2; clone_size: few; d_call: NA; v_call: TRBV27
cdr3_aa: CASSDHPGDTIYF; cdr3_nt: TGCGCCAGCAGTGACCACCCGGGGGACACCATATATTTT; j_call: TRBJ1-3; clone_size: NA; d_call: NA; v_call: TRBV10-1
cdr3_aa: CSYGQGAYEQYF; cdr3_nt: TGCAGCTACGGACAGGGGGCTTACGAGCAGTACTTC; j_call: TRBJ2-7; clone_size: NA; d_call: TRBD1; v_call: TRBV29-1
cdr3_aa: CASSTTGSLTEAFF; cdr3_nt: TGTGCCAGCAGTACGACAGGGTCTCTGACTGAAGCTTTCTTT; j_call: TRBJ1-1; clone_size: NA; d_call: TRBD1; v_call: TRBV27
cdr3_aa: CASTTGSSYEQYF; cdr3_nt: TGTGCCAGTACTACAGGGAGCTCCTACGAGCAGTACTTC; j_call: TRBJ2-7; clone_size: NA; d_call: NA; v_call: TRBV6-5
cdr3_aa: CASSRGGLAEHNEQFF; cdr3_nt: TGTGCCAGTTCCCGCGGAGGGCTAGCGGAACACAATGAGCAGTTCTTC; j_call: TRBJ2-1; clone_size: NA; d_call: TRBD2; v_call: TRBV19
cdr3_aa: CASSLSHYEQYF; cdr3_nt: TGTGCCAGCAGTTTATCCCACTACGAGCAGTACTTC; j_call: TRBJ2-7; clone_size: NA; d_call: NA; v_call: TRBV28
cdr3_aa: CASSLSRQDYGYTF; cdr3_nt: TGTGCCAGCAGTTTATCCCGACAGGACTATGGCTACACCTTC; j_call: TRBJ1-2; clone_size: NA; d_call: NA; v_call: TRBV27
cdr3_aa: CASSFRVAGGGEQYF; cdr3_nt: TGTGCCAGCAGCTTCCGGGTAGCGGGGGGCGGCGAGCAGTACTTC; j_call: TRBJ2-7; clone_size: NA; d_call: TRBD2; v_call: TRBV5-6
cdr3_aa: CASRTRGTGFYEQFF; cdr3_nt: TGTGCCAGCAGGACAAGAGGGACAGGGTTCTATGAGCAGTTCTTC; j_call: TRBJ2-1; clone_size: NA; d_call: TRBD1; v_call: TRBV27
cdr3_aa: CASSLGQGISYEQYF; cdr3_nt: TGTGCCAGCAGCTTGGGACAGGGCATCTCCTACGAGCAGTACTTC; j_call: TRBJ2-7; clone_size: NA; d_call: TRBD1; v_call: TRBV7-3
cdr3_aa: CASTSKFDEQFF; cdr3_nt: TGTGCCAGCACCTCAAAATTCGATGAGCAGTTCTTC; j_call: TRBJ2-1; clone_size: NA; d_call: NA; v_call: TRBV7-9
cdr3_aa: CASSSSTGEDTEAFF; cdr3_nt: TGTGCCAGCAGTTCCTCGACAGGTGAGGACACTGAAGCTTTCTTT; j_call: TRBJ1-1; clone_size: NA; d_call: NA; v_call: TRBV6-6
cdr3_aa: CASSLNSQETQYF; cdr3_nt: TGTGCCAGCAGCTTGAACAGCCAAGAGACCCAGTACTTC; j_call: TRBJ2-5; clone_size: NA; d_call: NA; v_call: TRBV7-2
cdr3_aa: CASSQDGAHTEAFF; cdr3_nt: TGTGCCAGCAGCCAGGACGGTGCTCACACTGAAGCTTTCTTT; j_call: TRBJ1-1; clone_size: few; d_call: NA; v_call: TRBV28
cdr3_aa: CASRLSFPDTEAFF; cdr3_nt: TGTGCAAGTCGTTTGTCCTTTCCTGACACTGAAGCTTTCTTT; j_call: TRBJ1-1; clone_size: NA; d_call: NA; v_call: TRBV12-2
cdr3_aa: CASSETFKQGRGNSPLHF; cdr3_nt: TGTGCCAGCAGCGAAACGTTTAAACAGGGACGGGGAAATTCACCCCTCCACTTT; j_call: TRBJ1-6; clone_size: once; d_call: NA; v_call: TRBV2
cdr3_aa: CASSELPAGGGNQPQHF; cdr3_nt: TGTGCCAGCAGTGAACTGCCAGCGGGGGGTGGCAATCAGCCCCAGCATTTT; j_call: TRBJ1-5; clone_size: few; d_call: NA; v_call: TRBV27
cdr3_aa: CASSGGTLGDQPQHF; cdr3_nt: TGTGCCAGCAGCGGCGGGACACTAGGAGATCAGCCCCAGCATTTT; j_call: TRBJ1-5; clone_size: NA; d_call: NA; v_call: TRBV5-5
cdr3_aa: CASRQGIPDTQYF; cdr3_nt: TGTGCCAGCAGACAGGGTATCCCAGATACGCAGTATTTT; j_call: TRBJ2-3; clone_size: NA; d_call: NA; v_call: TRBV27